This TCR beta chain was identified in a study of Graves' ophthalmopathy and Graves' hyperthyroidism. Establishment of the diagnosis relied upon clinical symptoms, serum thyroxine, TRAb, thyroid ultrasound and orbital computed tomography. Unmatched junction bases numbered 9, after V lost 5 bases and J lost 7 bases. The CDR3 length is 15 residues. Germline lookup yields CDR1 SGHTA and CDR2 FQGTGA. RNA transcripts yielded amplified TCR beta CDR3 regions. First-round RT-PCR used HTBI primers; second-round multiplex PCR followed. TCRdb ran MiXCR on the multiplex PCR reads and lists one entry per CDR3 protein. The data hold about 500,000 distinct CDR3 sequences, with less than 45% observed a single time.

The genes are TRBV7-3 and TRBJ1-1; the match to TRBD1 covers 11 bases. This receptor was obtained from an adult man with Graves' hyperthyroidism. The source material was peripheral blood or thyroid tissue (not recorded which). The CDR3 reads CASSPHGQGASEAFF. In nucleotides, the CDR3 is TGTGCCAGCAGCCCACACGGACAGGGGGCTAGTGAAGCTTTCTTT.